This T cell receptor (beta chain) was recovered during a study of blood T cell dynamics during melanoma immunotherapy. Study overall: First-line therapy was either pembrolizumab or nivolumab with ipilimumab for metastatic melanoma.

Notes on the study in general: Disease-control patients' PBMC repertoires became either more clonal or more diverse at W3.

Remarks on this clone: The target antigen is unknown.

Germline CDR1 is KGHSH and CDR2 is LQKENI. V lost 6 bases, J lost 4 bases, and 11 bases stayed unmatched. This CDR3 is built from 16 residues. Time point in this sample: pre-treatment baseline. The repertoire was sequenced with immunoSEQ multiplex PCR; TCRdb's copy has only in-frame clones and lacks some. This table has roughly 9,700 clones, 80% to 90% appearing once. V and J are TRBV18 and TRBJ2-3, with TRBD1 matching over 9 bases. The sequencing here drew on blood, taken from a patient treated with checkpoint blockade. The clonotype was recovered from a human donor with melanoma. DNA for the CDR3: TGTGCCAGCTCGACACCAGAGGGACAGGGTCCAGATACGCAGTATTTT. This translates into CASSTPEGQGPDTQYF.